Detailed here is one TCR beta chain. Its antigen is not yet known. Base qualities are not recorded, but no much larger clone differs from it by a single base. Each collaborating institution followed its own protocols to collect whole blood in K2EDTA tubes. For TCRbeta analysis, collaborators shipped samples as frozen whole blood, isolated PBMCs, or DNA extracted from either of those sample types. This sample is part of a study of blood T cell repertoires in COVID-19 (TCRdb year 2020). Context from the whole study: The collaborator samples originated in the United States, Italy and Spain and spanned the acute and convalescent phases of COVID-19. The sample metadata nearly always contained a de-identified subject ID, COVID-19 status, age in years and sex. The prospective study material was composed of cDNA or gDNA derived from T cells, B-cell-depleted T cells, or PBMCs. Subjects who had been exposed to COVID-19, were actively infected with it, or had recovered from it provided the deeply sampled blood TCRbeta repertoires that made up the dataset. The repertoires were made available in a free public database intended to serve as a resource for research on the immune response to SARS-CoV-2. The samples were drawn from the first 160 participants of the ongoing ImmuneRACE study and from about 1,200 subjects provided by 6 global collaborators. Where available, HLA class I and class II types were obtained from metadata supplied by the sample provider rather than from assay-based typing.

TCRbeta CDR3 regions were amplified from genomic DNA by means of the immunoSEQ Assay, a bias-controlled multiplex PCR. Per the authors' processing: The number of nucleated cells in each sample was estimated by amplification of reference gene primers within the assay. Sequence reads were collapsed and filtered to measure the absolute abundance of every unique TCRbeta CDR3 rearrangement. For each sample, productive Simpson clonality was calculated as the square root of Simpson's diversity index across productive rearrangements. TCRdb retrieved this table from immuneACCESS and kept in-frame rearrangements only. Not all clones are present; in checked studies, unresolved V genes account for under half, and no reason is known for the remainder. The V and J calls and clone size come from that table; D and trimming were worked out from the DNA. Within this sample are over 350,000 clones, with around 89% of them counted one time only. The ten largest clones capture around 4.5% of the sample.

Here is what the overall study found, with its caveats: The amount of clinical and demographic metadata varied by source and participant and was provided uncurated.

The source of this sequence is a woman aged 25 to 39 with acute or convalescent COVID-19. The sequenced material came from peripheral blood.

The DNA is as follows: TGTGCCAGTAGTATGTTCGGCTACGAGCAGTACTTC. Its translation reads: CASSMFGYEQYF. The chain employs TRBV19 and TRBJ2-7; no D gene is confidently identified. Its CDR3 holds 12 amino acids, cysteine through phenylalanine. Only the CDR3 part of the read is kept: 36 bases, read in frame from the first base. CDR1 and CDR2 were assigned from the germline V gene (reference sequence) as LNHDA and SQIVND. Trimming costs V 3 bases and J 3 bases, and their ends lie 6 bases apart.